This T cell receptor beta chain appears in the sequencing data of a study of blood T cell repertoires in COVID-19. Study information: The samples span acute and convalescent COVID-19 from the United States, Italy and Spain. T cells, B-cell-depleted T cells, or PBMCs supplied cDNA or gDNA.

Per the study methods: It was from reference gene primer amplification that nucleated cell counts were estimated. The protocol was immunoSEQ multiplex PCR, while the TCRdb copy is restricted to in-frame clones and leaves out a portion. From that table come the V and J calls and clone size; the DNA was used to work out D and trimming. The sample records about 55,000 clones, roughly 80% being singletons. The V end lost 4 bases, the J end lost 5 bases, and 21 bases lay between the germline ends. The CDR3 is made up of 17 amino acids. Germline CDR1 reads MNHEY; CDR2 reads SVGEGT. The V gene is TRBV6-2 or TRBV6-3, the J gene TRBJ2-4; D is unresolved. This TCR was sampled from a human donor in a cohort sampled during active or convalescent COVID-19. The source material was peripheral blood. The CDR3 here is CASSSEVQQYEQNIQYF. DNA for the CDR3: TGTGCCAGCAGTTCAGAGGTTCAGCAGTACGAACAAAACATTCAGTACTTC.